This T cell receptor beta chain was documented in a study of control samples from healthy donors and cancer patients. The CDR3 contains 17 residues. CDR1 is SEHNR, CDR2 FQNEAQ, per germline (reference sequence). Losses at the gene ends were 5 bases for V and 1 base for J; bases not matched to a gene: 13. The assay was immunoSEQ multiplex PCR, and TCRdb's table has in-frame clones only and misses some. This sample contains some 190,000 clones. This chain connects TRBV7-9 to TRBJ2-5, with TRBD2 matching 7 bases. The sample consisted of blood. The sequence came from a woman between 25 and 40 years old in good health. The CDR3 bases are TGTGCCAGCAGCCCCCGCCTCCGGGCTAGCGGCCAAGAGACCCAGTACTTC. This codes for CASSPRLRASGQETQYF.